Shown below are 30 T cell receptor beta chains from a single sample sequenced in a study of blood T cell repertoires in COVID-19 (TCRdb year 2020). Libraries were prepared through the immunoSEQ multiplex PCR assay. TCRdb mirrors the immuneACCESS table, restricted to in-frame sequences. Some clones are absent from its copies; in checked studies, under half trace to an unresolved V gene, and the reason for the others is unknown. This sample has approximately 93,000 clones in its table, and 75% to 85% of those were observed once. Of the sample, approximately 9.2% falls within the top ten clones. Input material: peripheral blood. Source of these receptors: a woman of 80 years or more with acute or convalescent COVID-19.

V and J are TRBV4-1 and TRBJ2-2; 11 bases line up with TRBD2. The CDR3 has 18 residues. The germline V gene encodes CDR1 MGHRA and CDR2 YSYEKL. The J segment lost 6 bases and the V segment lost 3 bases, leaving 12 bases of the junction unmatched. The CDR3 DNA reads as TGCGCCAGCAGCCAGGACTATAGCGGGAGGGTAGGGTCCGGGGAGCTGTTTTTT. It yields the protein CASSQDYSGRVGSGELFF.

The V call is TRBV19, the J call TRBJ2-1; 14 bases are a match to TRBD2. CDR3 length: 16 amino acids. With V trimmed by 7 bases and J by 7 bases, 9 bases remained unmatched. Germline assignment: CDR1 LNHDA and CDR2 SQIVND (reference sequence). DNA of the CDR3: TGTGCCAGTACACCCTGGACTAGCGGGAGGTCGAATGAGCAGTTCTTC. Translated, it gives CASTPWTSGRSNEQFF.

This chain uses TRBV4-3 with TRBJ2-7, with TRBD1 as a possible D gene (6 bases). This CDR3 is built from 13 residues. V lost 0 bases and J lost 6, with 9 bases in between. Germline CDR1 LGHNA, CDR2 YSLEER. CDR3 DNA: TGCGCCAGCAGCCAAGAACAGGGATTCGAGCAGTACTTC. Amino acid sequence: CASSQEQGFEQYF.

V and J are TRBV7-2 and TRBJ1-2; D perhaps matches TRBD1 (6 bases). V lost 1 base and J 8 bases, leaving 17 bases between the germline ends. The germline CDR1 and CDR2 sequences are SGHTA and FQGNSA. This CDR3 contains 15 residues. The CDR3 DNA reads TGTGCCAGCAGCTTAGTCTTTATCGACAGGCGGGGCTACACCTTC. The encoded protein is CASSLVFIDRRGYTF.

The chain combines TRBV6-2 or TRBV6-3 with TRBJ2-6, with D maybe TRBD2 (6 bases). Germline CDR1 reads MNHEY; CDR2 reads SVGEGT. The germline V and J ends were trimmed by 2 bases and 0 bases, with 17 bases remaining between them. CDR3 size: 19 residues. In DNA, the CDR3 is TGTGCCAGCAGTTACGGCGGCCCGGGAGCCCACTCTGGGGCCAACGTCCTGACTTTC. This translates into CASSYGGPGAHSGANVLTF.

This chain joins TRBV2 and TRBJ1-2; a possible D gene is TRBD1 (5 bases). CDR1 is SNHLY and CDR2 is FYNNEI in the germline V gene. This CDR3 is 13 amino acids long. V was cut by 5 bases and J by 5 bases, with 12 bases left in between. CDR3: CASSRGTLYGYTF. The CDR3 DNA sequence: TGTGCCAGCAGTAGGGGTACCCTTTATGGCTACACCTTC.

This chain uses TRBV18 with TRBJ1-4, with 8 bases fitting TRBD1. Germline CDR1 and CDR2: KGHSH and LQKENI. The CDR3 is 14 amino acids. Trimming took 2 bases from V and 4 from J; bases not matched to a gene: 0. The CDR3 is CASSPDRGNEKLFF. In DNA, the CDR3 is TGTGCCAGCTCACCAGACAGGGGTAATGAAAAACTGTTTTTT.

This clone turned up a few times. The CDR3 here is CAISESTGAGNTIYF. The CDR3 region has the DNA TGTGCCATCAGTGAGTCGACGGGGGCTGGAAACACCATATATTTT. The J gene is TRBJ1-3, the V gene TRBV10-3, with D possibly being TRBD1 (5 bases). V lost 0 bases and J 2 bases, leaving 8 bases between the germline ends. Germline loops: CDR1 ENHRY, CDR2 SYGVKD. This CDR3 spans 15 amino acids.

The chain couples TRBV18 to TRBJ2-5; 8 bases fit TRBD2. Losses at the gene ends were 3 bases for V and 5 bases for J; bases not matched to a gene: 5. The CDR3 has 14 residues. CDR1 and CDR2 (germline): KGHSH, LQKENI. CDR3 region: CASSPGAGEETQYF. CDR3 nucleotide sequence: TGTGCCAGCTCACCGGGAGCGGGAGAGGAGACCCAGTACTTC.

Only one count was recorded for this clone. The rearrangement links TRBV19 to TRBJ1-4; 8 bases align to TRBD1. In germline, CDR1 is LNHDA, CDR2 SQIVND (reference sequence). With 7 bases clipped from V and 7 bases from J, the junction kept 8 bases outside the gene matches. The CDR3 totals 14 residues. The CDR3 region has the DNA TGTGCCAGTACCGAACAGGGGGGGAGTGAAAAACTGTTTTTT. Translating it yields CASTEQGGSEKLFF.

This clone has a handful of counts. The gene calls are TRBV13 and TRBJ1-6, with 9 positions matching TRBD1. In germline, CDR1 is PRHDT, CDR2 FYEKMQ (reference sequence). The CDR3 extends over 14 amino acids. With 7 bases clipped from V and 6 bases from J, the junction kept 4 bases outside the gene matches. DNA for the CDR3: TGTGCCAGCACCTGGGGACAGGGTAATTCACCCCTCCACTTT. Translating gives CASTWGQGNSPLHF. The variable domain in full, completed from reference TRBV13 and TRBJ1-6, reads AAGVIQSPRHLIKEKRETATLKCYPIPRHDTVYWYQQGPGQDPQFLISFYEKMQSDKGSIPDRFSAQQFSDYHSELNMSSLELGDSALYFCASTWGQGNSPLHFGNGTRLTVT.

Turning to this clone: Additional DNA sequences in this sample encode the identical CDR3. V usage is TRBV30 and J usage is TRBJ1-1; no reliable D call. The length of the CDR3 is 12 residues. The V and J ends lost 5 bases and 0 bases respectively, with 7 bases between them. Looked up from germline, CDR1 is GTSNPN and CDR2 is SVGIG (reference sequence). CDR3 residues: CAWGPVNTEAFF. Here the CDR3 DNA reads TGTGCCTGGGGTCCCGTGAACACTGAAGCTTTCTTT.

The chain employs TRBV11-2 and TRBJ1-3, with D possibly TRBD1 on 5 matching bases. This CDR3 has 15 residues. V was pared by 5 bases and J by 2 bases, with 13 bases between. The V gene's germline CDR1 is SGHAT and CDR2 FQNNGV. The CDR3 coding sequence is TGTGCCAGCAGCCTCCAGGGATTGGCTGGAAACACCATATATTTT. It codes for CASSLQGLAGNTIYF.

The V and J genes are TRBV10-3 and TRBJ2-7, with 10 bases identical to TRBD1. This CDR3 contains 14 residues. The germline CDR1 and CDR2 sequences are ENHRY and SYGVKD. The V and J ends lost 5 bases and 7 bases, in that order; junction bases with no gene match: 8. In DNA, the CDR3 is TGTGCCATCAGTACCTCGACAGGGGGCGAAGAGCAGTACTTC. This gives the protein CAISTSTGGEEQYF.

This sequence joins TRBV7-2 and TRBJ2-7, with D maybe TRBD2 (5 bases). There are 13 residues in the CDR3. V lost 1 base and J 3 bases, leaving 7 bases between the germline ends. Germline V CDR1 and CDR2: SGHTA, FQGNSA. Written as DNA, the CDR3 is TGTGCCAGCAGCTTAGAGAGGGACTACGAGCAGTACTTC. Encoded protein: CASSLERDYEQYF. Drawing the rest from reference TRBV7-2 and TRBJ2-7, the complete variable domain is GAGVSQSPSNKVTEKGKDVELRCDPISGHTALYWYRQSLGQGLEFLIYFQGNSAPDKSGLPSDRFSAERTGGSVSTLTIQRTQQEDSAVYLCASSLERDYEQYFGPGTRLTVT.

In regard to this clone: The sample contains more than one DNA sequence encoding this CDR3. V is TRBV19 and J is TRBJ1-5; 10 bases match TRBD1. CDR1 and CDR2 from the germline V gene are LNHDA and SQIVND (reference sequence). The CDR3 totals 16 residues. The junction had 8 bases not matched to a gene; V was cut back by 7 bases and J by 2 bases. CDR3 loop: CASNPRDRGRNQPQHF. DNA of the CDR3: TGTGCCAGTAATCCCCGGGACAGGGGTCGCAATCAGCCCCAGCATTTT. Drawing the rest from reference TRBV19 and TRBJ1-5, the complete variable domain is DGGITQSPKYLFRKEGQNVTLSCEQNLNHDAMYWYRQDPGQGLRLIYYSQIVNDFQKGDIAEGYSVSREKKESFPLTVTSAQKNPTAFYLCASNPRDRGRNQPQHFGDGTRLSIL.

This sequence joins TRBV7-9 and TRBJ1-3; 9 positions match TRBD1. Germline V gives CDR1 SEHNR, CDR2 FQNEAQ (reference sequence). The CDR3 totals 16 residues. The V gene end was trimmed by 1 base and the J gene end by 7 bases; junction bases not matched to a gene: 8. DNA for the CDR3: TGTGCCAGCAGCTTAGGATGGGACAGGGAAGAGAACACCATATATTTT. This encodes CASSLGWDREENTIYF. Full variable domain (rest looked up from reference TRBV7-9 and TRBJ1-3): DTGVSQNPRHKITKRGQNVTFRCDPISEHNRLYWYRQTLGQGPEFLTYFQNEAQLEKSRLLSDRFSAERPKGSFSTLEIQRTEQGDSAMYLCASSLGWDREENTIYFGEGSWLTVV.

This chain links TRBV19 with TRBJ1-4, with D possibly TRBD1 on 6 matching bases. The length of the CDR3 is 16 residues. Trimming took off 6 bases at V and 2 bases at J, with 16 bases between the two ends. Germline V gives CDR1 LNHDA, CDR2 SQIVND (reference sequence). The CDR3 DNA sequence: TGTGCCAGTAGGAGGGCAGGGGAGAGGACTAATGAAAAACTGTTTTTT. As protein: CASRRAGERTNEKLFF.

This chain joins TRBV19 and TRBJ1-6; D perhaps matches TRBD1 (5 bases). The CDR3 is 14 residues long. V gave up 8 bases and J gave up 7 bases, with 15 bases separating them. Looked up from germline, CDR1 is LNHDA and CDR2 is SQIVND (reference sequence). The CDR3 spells CASRKTVLNSPLHF. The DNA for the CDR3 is TGTGCCAGTCGTAAGACAGTTTTAAATTCACCCCTCCACTTT.

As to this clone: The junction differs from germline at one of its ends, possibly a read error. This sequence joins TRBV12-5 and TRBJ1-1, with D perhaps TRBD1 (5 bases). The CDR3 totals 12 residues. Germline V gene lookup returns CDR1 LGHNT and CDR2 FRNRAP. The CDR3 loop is CASGLAGPEAFF. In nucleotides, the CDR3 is TGTGCTAGTGGATTGGCAGGGCCTGAAGCTTTCTTT.

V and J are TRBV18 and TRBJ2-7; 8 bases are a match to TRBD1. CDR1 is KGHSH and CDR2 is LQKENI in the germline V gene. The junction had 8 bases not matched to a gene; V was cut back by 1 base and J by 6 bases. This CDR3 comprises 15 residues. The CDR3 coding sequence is TGTGCCAGCTCACCACTTAATCAGGGGGCGGGCGAGCAGTACTTC. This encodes CASSPLNQGAGEQYF.

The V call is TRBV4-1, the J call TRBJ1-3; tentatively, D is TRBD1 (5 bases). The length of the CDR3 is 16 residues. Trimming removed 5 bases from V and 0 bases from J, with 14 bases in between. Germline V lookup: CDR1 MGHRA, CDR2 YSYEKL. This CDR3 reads CASSARQISSGNTIYF. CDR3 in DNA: TGCGCCAGCAGCGCTCGACAGATTTCCTCTGGAAACACCATATATTTT.

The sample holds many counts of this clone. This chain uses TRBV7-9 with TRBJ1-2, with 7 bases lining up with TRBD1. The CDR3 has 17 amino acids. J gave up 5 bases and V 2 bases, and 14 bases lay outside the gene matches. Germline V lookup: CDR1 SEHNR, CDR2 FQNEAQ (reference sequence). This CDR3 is CASSLTRLGPGGYGYTF. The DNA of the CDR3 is TGTGCCAGCAGCTTAACTCGGCTAGGGCCAGGGGGGTATGGCTACACCTTC.

The CDR3 loop reads CASEGRGKAGANVLTF. The CDR3 DNA reads TGTGCCAGCGAGGGCAGGGGAAAGGCTGGGGCCAACGTCCTGACTTTC. The V call is TRBV6-6, the J call TRBJ2-6, with D tentatively TRBD1 (6 bases). Trimming removed 8 bases at V and 2 bases at J, with 16 bases between. The CDR3 totals 16 residues. The germline gives CDR1 MNHNY, CDR2 SVGAGI (reference sequence).

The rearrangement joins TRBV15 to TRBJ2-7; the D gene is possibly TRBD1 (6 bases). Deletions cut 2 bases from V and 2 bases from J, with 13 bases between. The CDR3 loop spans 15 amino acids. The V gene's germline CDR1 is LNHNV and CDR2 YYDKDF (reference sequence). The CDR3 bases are TGTGCCACCAGCAGATCCCAGGGGCAAGCCTACGAGCAGTACTTC. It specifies CATSRSQGQAYEQYF.

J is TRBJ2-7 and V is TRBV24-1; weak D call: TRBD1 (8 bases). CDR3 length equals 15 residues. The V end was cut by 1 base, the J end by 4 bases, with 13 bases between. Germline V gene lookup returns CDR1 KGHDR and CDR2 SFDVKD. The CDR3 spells CATSDFHRGGYEQYF. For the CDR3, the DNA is TGTGCCACCAGTGATTTCCACAGGGGGGGATACGAGCAGTACTTC.

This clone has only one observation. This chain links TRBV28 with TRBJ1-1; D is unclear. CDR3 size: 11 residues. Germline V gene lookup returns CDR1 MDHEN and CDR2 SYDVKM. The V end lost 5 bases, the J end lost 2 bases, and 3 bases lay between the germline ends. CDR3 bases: TGTGCCAGCAGTCAAAACACTGAAGCTTTCTTT. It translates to CASSQNTEAFF. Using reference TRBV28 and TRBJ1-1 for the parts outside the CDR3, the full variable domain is DVKVTQSSRYLVKRTGEKVFLECVQDMDHENMFWYRQDPGLGLRLIYFSYDVKMKEKGDIPEGYSVSREKKERFSLILESASTNQTSMYLCASSQNTEAFFGQGTRLTVV.

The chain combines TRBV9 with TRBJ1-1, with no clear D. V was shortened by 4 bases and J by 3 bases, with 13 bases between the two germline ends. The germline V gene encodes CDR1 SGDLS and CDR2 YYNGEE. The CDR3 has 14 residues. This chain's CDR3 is CASSPTTGYTEAFF. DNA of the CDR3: TGTGCCAGCAGCCCTACAACCGGGTACACTGAAGCTTTCTTT.

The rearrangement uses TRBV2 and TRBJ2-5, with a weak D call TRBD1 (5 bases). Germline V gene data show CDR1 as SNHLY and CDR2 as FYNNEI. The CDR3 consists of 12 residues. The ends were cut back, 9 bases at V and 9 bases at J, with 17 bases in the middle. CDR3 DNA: TGTGCCAGTACACAGGAAAAACAGGCCCAGTACTTC. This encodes CASTQEKQAQYF.

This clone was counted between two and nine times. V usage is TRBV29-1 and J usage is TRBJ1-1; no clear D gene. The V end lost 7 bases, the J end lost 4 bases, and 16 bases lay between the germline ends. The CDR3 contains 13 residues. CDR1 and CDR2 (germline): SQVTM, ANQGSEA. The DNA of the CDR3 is TGCAGCGCGCCGTTGGGCGTCGGCACTGAAGCTTTCTTT. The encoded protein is CSAPLGVGTEAFF.